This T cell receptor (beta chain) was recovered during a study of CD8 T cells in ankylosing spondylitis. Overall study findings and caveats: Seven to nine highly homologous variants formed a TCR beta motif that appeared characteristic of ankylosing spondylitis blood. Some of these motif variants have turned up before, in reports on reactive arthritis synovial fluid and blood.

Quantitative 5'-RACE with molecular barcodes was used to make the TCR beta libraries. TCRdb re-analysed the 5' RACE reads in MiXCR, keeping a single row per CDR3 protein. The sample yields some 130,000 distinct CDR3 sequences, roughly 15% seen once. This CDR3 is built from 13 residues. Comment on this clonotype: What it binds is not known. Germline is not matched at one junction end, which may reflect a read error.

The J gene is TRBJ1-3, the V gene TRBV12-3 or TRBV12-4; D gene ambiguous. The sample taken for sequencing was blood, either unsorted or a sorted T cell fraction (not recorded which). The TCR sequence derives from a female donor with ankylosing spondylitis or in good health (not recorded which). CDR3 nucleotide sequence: TGTACCAGCAGTTTAAACTCTGGAAACACCATATATTTT. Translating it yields CTSSLNSGNTIYF.